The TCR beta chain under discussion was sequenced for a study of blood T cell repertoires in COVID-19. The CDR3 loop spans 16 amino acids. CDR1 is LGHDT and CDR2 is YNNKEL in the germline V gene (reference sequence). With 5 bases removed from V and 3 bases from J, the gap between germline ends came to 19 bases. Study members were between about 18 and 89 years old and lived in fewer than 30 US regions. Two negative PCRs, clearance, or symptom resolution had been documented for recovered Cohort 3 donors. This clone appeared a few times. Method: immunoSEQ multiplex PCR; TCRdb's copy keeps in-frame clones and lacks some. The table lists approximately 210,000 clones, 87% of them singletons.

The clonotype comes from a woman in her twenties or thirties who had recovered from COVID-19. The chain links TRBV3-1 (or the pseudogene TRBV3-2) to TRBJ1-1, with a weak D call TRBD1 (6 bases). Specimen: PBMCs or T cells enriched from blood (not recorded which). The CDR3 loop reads CASSSRRQGLHTEAFF. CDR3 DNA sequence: TGTGCCAGCAGCTCTCGCAGGCAGGGGTTGCACACTGAAGCTTTCTTT.